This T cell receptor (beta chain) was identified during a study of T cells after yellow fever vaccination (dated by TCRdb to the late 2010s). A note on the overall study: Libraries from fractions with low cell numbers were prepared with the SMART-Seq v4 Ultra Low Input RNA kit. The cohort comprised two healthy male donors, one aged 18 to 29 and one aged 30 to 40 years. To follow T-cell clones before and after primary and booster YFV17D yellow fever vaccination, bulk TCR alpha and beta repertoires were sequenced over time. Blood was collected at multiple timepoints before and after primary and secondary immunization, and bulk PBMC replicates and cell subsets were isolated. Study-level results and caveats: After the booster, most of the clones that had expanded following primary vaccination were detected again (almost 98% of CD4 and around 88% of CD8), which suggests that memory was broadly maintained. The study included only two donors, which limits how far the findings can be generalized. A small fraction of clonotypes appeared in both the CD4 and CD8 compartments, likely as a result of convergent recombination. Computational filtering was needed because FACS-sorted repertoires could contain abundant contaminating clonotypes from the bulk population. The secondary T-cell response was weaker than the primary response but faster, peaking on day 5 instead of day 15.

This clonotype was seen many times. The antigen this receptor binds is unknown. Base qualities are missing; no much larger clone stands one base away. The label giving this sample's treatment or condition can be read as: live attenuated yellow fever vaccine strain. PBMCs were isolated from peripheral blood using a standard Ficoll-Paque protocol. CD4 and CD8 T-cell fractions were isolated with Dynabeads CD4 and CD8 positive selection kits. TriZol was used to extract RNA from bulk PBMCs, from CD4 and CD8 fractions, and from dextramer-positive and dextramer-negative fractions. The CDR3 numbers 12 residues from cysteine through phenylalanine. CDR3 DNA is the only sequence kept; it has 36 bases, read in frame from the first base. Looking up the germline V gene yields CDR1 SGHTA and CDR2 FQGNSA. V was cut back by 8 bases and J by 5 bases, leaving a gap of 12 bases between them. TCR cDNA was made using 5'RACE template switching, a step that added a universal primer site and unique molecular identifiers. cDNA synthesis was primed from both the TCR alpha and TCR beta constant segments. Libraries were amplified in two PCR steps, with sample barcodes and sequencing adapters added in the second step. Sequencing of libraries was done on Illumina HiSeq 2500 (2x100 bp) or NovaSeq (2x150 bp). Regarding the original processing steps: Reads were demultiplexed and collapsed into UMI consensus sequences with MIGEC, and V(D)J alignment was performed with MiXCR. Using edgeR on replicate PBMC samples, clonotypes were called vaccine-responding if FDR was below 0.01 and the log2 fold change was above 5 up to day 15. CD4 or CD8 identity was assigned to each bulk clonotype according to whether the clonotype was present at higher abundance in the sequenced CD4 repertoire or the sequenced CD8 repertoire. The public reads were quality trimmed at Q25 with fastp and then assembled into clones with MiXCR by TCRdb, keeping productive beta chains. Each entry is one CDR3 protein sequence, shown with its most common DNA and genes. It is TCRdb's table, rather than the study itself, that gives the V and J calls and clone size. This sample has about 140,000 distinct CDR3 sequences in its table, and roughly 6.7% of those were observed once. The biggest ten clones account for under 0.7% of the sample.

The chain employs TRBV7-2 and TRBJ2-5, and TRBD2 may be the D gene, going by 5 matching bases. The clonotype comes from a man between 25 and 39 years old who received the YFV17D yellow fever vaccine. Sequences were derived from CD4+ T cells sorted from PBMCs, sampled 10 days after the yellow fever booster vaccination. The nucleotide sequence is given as TGTGCCAGCGCGGCGAGGGTGGAGACCCAGTACTTC. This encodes CASAARVETQYF.